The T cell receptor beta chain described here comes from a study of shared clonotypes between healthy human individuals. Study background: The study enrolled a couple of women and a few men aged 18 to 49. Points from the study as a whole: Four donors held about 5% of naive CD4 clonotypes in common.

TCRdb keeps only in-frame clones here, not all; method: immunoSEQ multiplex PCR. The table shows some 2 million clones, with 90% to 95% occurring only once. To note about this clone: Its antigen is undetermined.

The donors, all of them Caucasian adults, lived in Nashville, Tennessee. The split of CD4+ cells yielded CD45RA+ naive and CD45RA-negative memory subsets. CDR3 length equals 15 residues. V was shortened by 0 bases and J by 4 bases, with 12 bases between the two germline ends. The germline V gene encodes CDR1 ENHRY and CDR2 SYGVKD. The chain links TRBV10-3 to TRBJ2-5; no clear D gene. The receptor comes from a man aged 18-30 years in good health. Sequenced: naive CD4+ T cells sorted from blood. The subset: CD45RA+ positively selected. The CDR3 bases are TGTGCCATCAGTGAGTCGCCGGCAGTAGTAGAGACCCAGTACTTC. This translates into CAISESPAVVETQYF.